This TCR beta chain was documented in a study of human T cells and chemical hapten exposure. Across the whole study: From small differences in pooled library volume came most of the variation in per-sample TCR yields.

J gave up 2 bases and V 4 bases, and 6 bases lay outside the gene matches. This CDR3 region has 14 residues. Germline assignment: CDR1 SGHNT and CDR2 YYREEE (reference sequence). General observations from the study: TCRs exceeding a frequency of 1 in 1000 stayed unchanged under DPC sensitization.

Unique molecular identifiers were attached to individual cDNA molecules within the library. Source study methods: Samples contained a median of roughly 99,000 TCRs, with a range of about 23,224 to 690,600. One entry per CDR3 protein, called by TCRdb with MiXCR from the RACE reads. TCRdb, rather than the study authors, made the V and J calls. The profile covers around 47,000 distinct CDR3 sequences, with 3.7% appearing a single time and roughly 5.9% taken by the ten largest. At least ten counts were recorded for this clonotype. Its cognate antigen is unknown. As for time point: healthy volunteer bleed at 6 weeks. The template was total RNA from unfractionated whole blood.

The receptor comes from a human donor in good health. Some clones in this sample may be carry-over from other donors' samples. The sequenced sample was whole blood. J is TRBJ2-7 and V is TRBV5-4; TRBD1 agrees at 7 bases. The CDR3, as DNA: TGTGCCAGCAGCCTTAAAGGGACAGCCTACGAGCAGTACTTC. Encoded protein: CASSLKGTAYEQYF.